The 27 T cell receptor beta chains listed next were all sequenced from one sample in a study of cytomegalovirus exposure and HLA in healthy donors. Amplification used 60 Vbeta primers and 13 Jbeta primers. Measured with immunoSEQ multiplex PCR; TCRdb has only the in-frame clones, and not every one. The sample has 110,000 or so clones, about 80% seen once. Sequenced input: PBMCs. These receptors all stem from a woman between 35 and 50 years old in good health and CMV-seropositive.

V is TRBV7-9 and J is TRBJ2-3; D might be TRBD2 (7 bases). Germline V gene data show CDR1 as SEHNR and CDR2 as FQNEAQ (reference sequence). The germline V and J ends were trimmed by 3 bases and 5 bases, with 12 bases remaining between them. The CDR3 has 14 residues. CDR3 sequence: CASSFAGAGDTQYF. For the CDR3, the DNA is TGTGCCAGCAGCTTTGCGGGGGCCGGAGATACGCAGTATTTT.

The rearrangement links TRBV5-1 to TRBJ1-1, with 7 nucleotides matching TRBD1. J was trimmed by 3 bases and V by 0 bases; bases with no gene match: 5. CDR3 length: 15 residues. Germline values: CDR1 SGHRS, CDR2 YFSETQ. Here the CDR3 reads CASSLVTGWHTEAFF. CDR3 nucleotides: TGCGCCAGCAGCTTGGTGACAGGGTGGCACACTGAAGCTTTCTTT.

In DNA form, the CDR3 reads TGTGCCAGCAGCCCGACAGGGTGGGATGAAAAACTGTTTTTT. It specifies CASSPTGWDEKLFF. The chain combines TRBV7-9 with TRBJ1-4; 7 bases agree with TRBD1. The CDR3 covers 14 residues. In germline, CDR1 is SEHNR, CDR2 FQNEAQ (reference sequence). Trimming took 5 bases from V and 6 from J; bases not matched to a gene: 6.

V usage is TRBV10-3 and J usage is TRBJ1-6; 7 bases are a match to TRBD1. Germline V gene data show CDR1 as ENHRY and CDR2 as SYGVKD. This CDR3 comprises 17 residues. Losses at the gene ends were 5 bases for V and 7 bases for J; bases not matched to a gene: 14. CDR3 nucleotides: TGTGCCATCAGTCGAGGGGGGGACAGCGGGAGGAATTCACCCCTCCACTTT. It translates to CAISRGGDSGRNSPLHF.

The chain combines TRBV5-1 with TRBJ2-3; 10 nucleotides line up with TRBD1. Germline CDR1 SGHRS, CDR2 YFSETQ. V shed 2 bases and J 3 bases; nucleotides not matched to a gene: 6. The CDR3 extends over 16 amino acids. CDR3 protein: CASSLWTGGETDTQYF. The CDR3 DNA sequence: TGCGCCAGCAGCTTATGGACAGGGGGGGAGACAGATACGCAGTATTTT.

This chain uses TRBV5-1 with TRBJ1-1, with 7 positions matching TRBD1. V dropped 5 bases and J dropped 0; count of bases not matched to a gene: 7. CDR3 size: 15 residues. Per germline, CDR1 SGHRS and CDR2 YFSETQ. The CDR3 loop reads CASRVEGGVNTEAFF. For the CDR3, the DNA is TGCGCCAGCAGGGTAGAAGGGGGCGTGAACACTGAAGCTTTCTTT.

J is TRBJ1-5 and V is TRBV19; 9 bases line up with TRBD1. The germline V gene encodes CDR1 LNHDA and CDR2 SQIVND (reference sequence). V was clipped by 6 bases and J by 2 bases; unmatched bases: 8. This CDR3 contains 16 residues. CDR3 sequence: CASSKTGGYRNQPQHF. CDR3 coding DNA: TGTGCCAGTAGCAAAACAGGGGGCTATCGCAATCAGCCCCAGCATTTT.

The chain couples TRBV25-1 to TRBJ1-2; a weak D match, TRBD1 (6 bases). The V gene's germline CDR1 is MGHDK and CDR2 SYGVNS. V was shortened by 5 bases and J by 6 bases, with 19 bases between the two germline ends. The CDR3 covers 15 residues. The CDR3 DNA is TGTGCCAGCAGTTGGGCCAGGGGTTTCTTTCATGGCTACACCTTC. It translates to CASSWARGFFHGYTF.

CDR3 nucleotides: TGTGCCTGGAGTAGGGGGCAATACAATGAGCAGTTCTTC. This gives the protein CAWSRGQYNEQFF. V and J are TRBV30 and TRBJ2-1; 7 positions agree with TRBD1. V was clipped by 2 bases and J by 4 bases; unmatched bases: 2. The CDR3 extends over 13 amino acids. Germline V gene sequence: CDR1 GTSNPN, CDR2 SVGIG (reference sequence).

V gene TRBV6-5 combines with J gene TRBJ1-1; perhaps TRBD1 as D (5 bases). Germline V gene lookup returns CDR1 MNHEY and CDR2 SVGAGI. Trimming removed 0 bases at V and 5 bases at J, with 13 bases between. The CDR3 extends over 15 amino acids. The chain's CDR3 is CASSYSTQGGTEAFF. The CDR3 coding sequence is TGTGCCAGCAGTTACTCAACCCAGGGTGGGACTGAAGCTTTCTTT.

The CDR3 sequence is CASSEAAGRGGNQPQHF. CDR3 nucleotide sequence: TGTGCCAGCAGTGAAGCGGCAGGACGGGGAGGCAATCAGCCCCAGCATTTT. The chain has TRBV6-1 and TRBJ1-5, with D hard to call. CDR1 is MNHNS, CDR2 SASEGT, per germline. Trimming took off 0 bases at V and 2 bases at J, with 14 bases between the two ends. The CDR3 consists of 17 residues.

The chain employs TRBV28 and TRBJ2-7, with a possible D match to TRBD2 (5 bases). V lost 5 bases and J 2 bases, leaving 13 bases between the germline ends. Germline V gives CDR1 MDHEN, CDR2 SYDVKM. The CDR3 loop spans 14 amino acids. CDR3 bases: TGTGCCAGCAGTATTTCGGACGGGGCCTACGAGCAGTACTTC. It codes for CASSISDGAYEQYF. The complete variable domain, with remaining parts taken from reference TRBV28 and TRBJ2-7, reads DVKVTQSSRYLVKRTGEKVFLECVQDMDHENMFWYRQDPGLGLRLIYFSYDVKMKEKGDIPEGYSVSREKKERFSLILESASTNQTSMYLCASSISDGAYEQYFGPGTRLTVT.

This clone was picked up a small number of times. The CDR3 DNA is TGTGCCTGGAGTGTTGGGAGGGATACGCAGTATTTT. Amino acids: CAWSVGRDTQYF. The chain is built from TRBV30 and TRBJ2-3; D is possibly TRBD2 (6 bases). Trimming removed 0 bases at V and 6 bases at J, with 7 bases between. Germline assignment: CDR1 GTSNPN and CDR2 SVGIG (reference sequence). The CDR3 spans 12 residues. Using reference TRBV30 and TRBJ2-3 for the parts outside the CDR3, the full variable domain is SQTIHQWPATLVQPVGSPLSLECTVEGTSNPNLYWYRQAAGRGLQLLFYSVGIGQISSEVPQNLSASRPQDRQFILSSKKLLLSDSGFYLCAWSVGRDTQYFGPGTRLTVL.

The chain links TRBV5-1 to TRBJ1-3, with D unresolved. This CDR3 spans 15 amino acids. Germline V gives CDR1 SGHRS, CDR2 YFSETQ. The V and J ends lost 4 bases and 0 bases respectively, with 11 bases between them. CDR3 in DNA: TGCGCCAGCAGCATGGACGGTAACTCTGGAAACACCATATATTTT. Amino acids: CASSMDGNSGNTIYF.

The chain employs TRBV9 and TRBJ2-7; 7 bases align to TRBD1. J was trimmed by 0 bases and V by 3 bases; bases with no gene match: 9. Germline V gene lookup returns CDR1 SGDLS and CDR2 YYNGEE. This CDR3 is 16 amino acids long. The CDR3 DNA follows: TGTGCCAGCAGCGGAGATTCCGGGACAGCCTCCTACGAGCAGTACTTC. It is translated as CASSGDSGTASYEQYF.

The chain links TRBV19 to TRBJ1-1; 7 nucleotides line up with TRBD1. The CDR3 is 14 residues long. The V and J ends lost 5 bases and 4 bases, in that order; junction bases with no gene match: 7. Germline loops: CDR1 LNHDA, CDR2 SQIVND (reference sequence). The DNA of the CDR3 is TGTGCCAGTAGTCCCTCGGACAGGCTCACTGAAGCTTTCTTT. It translates to CASSPSDRLTEAFF.

This clone was seen a handful of times. This rearrangement joins TRBV29-1 to TRBJ1-3; perhaps TRBD1 as D (6 bases). The CDR3 totals 14 residues. From germline, CDR1 is SQVTM and CDR2 ANQGSEA. V lost 5 bases and J 4 bases, leaving 15 bases between the germline ends. DNA of the CDR3: TGCAGCGTTTCACAGGGTCTGGAGGGAAACACCATATATTTT. Amino acids: CSVSQGLEGNTIYF.

This chain joins TRBV2 and TRBJ2-4, with D maybe TRBD1 (6 bases). V was pared by 4 bases and J by 0 bases, with 25 bases between. CDR3 size: 20 residues. Germline V gene data show CDR1 as SNHLY and CDR2 as FYNNEI. As DNA, the CDR3 is TGTGCCAGCAGTGGAAACCGGGACATGGAAATCGGGCTAGCCAAAAACATTCAGTACTTC. Translated: CASSGNRDMEIGLAKNIQYF.

J is TRBJ1-6 and V is TRBV7-9, with D possibly being TRBD1 (5 bases). CDR1 SEHNR and CDR2 FQNEAQ come from the germline V gene (reference sequence). This CDR3 is built from 14 residues. The V end was cut by 6 bases, the J end by 9 bases, with 15 bases between. CDR3 sequence (DNA): TGTGCCAGCAGGGGGTCGCGCGGGGGTTCACCCCTCCACTTT. Residues: CASRGSRGGSPLHF.

V is TRBV10-2 and J is TRBJ1-2; weak D call: TRBD1 (6 bases). V was trimmed by 5 bases and J by 2 bases, leaving 9 bases between them. The CDR3 covers 13 residues. Germline V gives CDR1 WSHSY, CDR2 SAAADI. The CDR3 nucleotides read TGCGCCAGCAGTTACAGGGTAAACTATGGCTACACCTTC. Its protein is CASSYRVNYGYTF.

In its sample, this clone was seen many times. The chain is built from TRBV5-4 and TRBJ2-5, with 7 bases lining up with TRBD2. V dropped 5 bases and J dropped 2; count of bases not matched to a gene: 9. From germline, CDR1 is SGHNT and CDR2 YYREEE (reference sequence). This CDR3 is built from 15 residues. The CDR3 is CASRLPGTKQETQYF. The CDR3 bases are TGTGCCAGCAGACTCCCCGGGACTAAACAAGAGACCCAGTACTTC.

The DNA of the CDR3 is TGTGCCAGCAGCAAAGACGGGGAGGGCCACGGGGGCTACACCTTC. Translated, it gives CASSKDGEGHGGYTF. This chain links TRBV21-1 with TRBJ1-2. TRBV21-1 is designated a pseudogene. The CDR3 length is 15 residues.

The V and J genes are TRBV11-2 and TRBJ2-7; a weak D match, TRBD2 (5 bases). V shed 4 bases and J shed 2 bases, with 12 bases lying between them. The CDR3 has 14 amino acids. The germline V gene encodes CDR1 SGHAT and CDR2 FQNNGV. CDR3 in amino acids: CASSYSHGTYEQYF. CDR3 sequence (DNA): TGTGCCAGCAGCTACAGCCACGGGACCTACGAGCAGTACTTC.

The V call is TRBV30, the J call TRBJ1-5; D not resolved. V was pared by 1 base and J by 6 bases, with 10 bases between. This CDR3 has 13 amino acids. CDR1 and CDR2 (germline): GTSNPN, SVGIG (reference sequence). The CDR3 DNA is TGTGCCTGGAGTGCTAGGGAGGTTCAGCCCCAGCATTTT. This encodes CAWSAREVQPQHF.

A word on this clone: Sequence at one end of the junction differs from germline and may be a read error. The chain recombines TRBV4-1 with TRBJ2-2; weak D call: TRBD2 (6 bases). From germline, CDR1 is MGHRA and CDR2 YSYEKL. The CDR3 has 15 amino acids. This CDR3 reads CASSQDRGSAGELFF. The CDR3 DNA follows: TGTGCCAGCAGCCAAGATCGGGGGTCGGCCGGGGAGCTGTTTTTT.

The V gene is TRBV4-1, the J gene TRBJ1-6, with D unresolved. Trimming left V 2 bases short and J 3 bases short, with 11 bases between. The germline V gene encodes CDR1 MGHRA and CDR2 YSYEKL. The CDR3 has 16 residues. CDR3 sequence: CASSQYGRGYNSPLHF. CDR3 nucleotide sequence: TGCGCCAGCAGCCAATATGGACGGGGCTATAATTCACCCCTCCACTTT.

The V gene is TRBV29-1, the J gene TRBJ1-6; possibly TRBD1 for D (5 bases). CDR3 length equals 13 residues. Per germline, CDR1 SQVTM and CDR2 ANQGSEA. V dropped 7 bases and J dropped 7 bases, with 14 bases sitting between them. The CDR3 coding sequence is TGCAGCGCACTAACAGGAGACAATTCACCCCTCCACTTT. Its protein product is CSALTGDNSPLHF.